The rows below give T cell receptor beta chains drawn from one sample of a study of T cells in localized non-small cell lung cancer. The repertoire was sequenced with immunoSEQ multiplex PCR; TCRdb's copy has only in-frame clones and lacks some. The sample carries 70,000 to 75,000 clones, 70% to 85% recorded once. This specimen was peripheral blood, taken before any cancer treatment. These receptors were collected from a female donor of 60 years or more with stage I lung adenocarcinoma. The CDR3 runs from the conserved cysteine through the conserved F or W. D genes are given only for firm matches. Some rows mark clone size as missing; the rest say once, few, many or name a class of expanded clone.

J gene: TRBJ1-1; clone size: .; V gene: TRBV19; D gene: TRBD1; CDR3 protein: CASSRQGNTEAFF; CDR3 DNA: TGTGCCAGTAGTAGACAGGGGAACACTGAAGCTTTCTTT
J gene: TRBJ2-7; clone size: .; V gene: TRBV4-2; D gene: TRBD2; CDR3 protein: CASSQRPAGSGDEQYF; CDR3 DNA: TGTGCCAGCAGCCAAAGGCCAGCGGGGTCTGGGGACGAGCAGTACTTC
J gene: TRBJ1-5; clone size: .; V gene: TRBV28; D gene: .; CDR3 protein: CASSLSRQPQHF; CDR3 DNA: TGTGCCAGCAGTTTATCACGGCAGCCCCAGCATTTT
J gene: TRBJ1-2; clone size: .; V gene: TRBV29-1; D gene: .; CDR3 protein: CSVATGDGYTF; CDR3 DNA: TGCAGCGTTGCAACGGGAGATGGCTACACCTTC
J gene: TRBJ2-1; clone size: .; V gene: TRBV6-1; D gene: .; CDR3 protein: CASSASSPGGQFF; CDR3 DNA: TGTGCCAGCAGTGCTTCCTCCCCCGGGGGGCAGTTCTTC
J gene: TRBJ2-3; clone size: .; V gene: TRBV19; D gene: TRBD1; CDR3 protein: CACTGGSDTQYF; CDR3 DNA: TGTGCCTGCACAGGGGGTTCAGATACGCAGTATTTT
J gene: TRBJ1-6; clone size: .; V gene: TRBV19; D gene: TRBD1; CDR3 protein: CASSPLPSGGNSRPLHF; CDR3 DNA: TGTGCCAGTAGTCCCCTCCCCTCAGGGGGGAATTCTCGACCCCTCCACTTT
J gene: TRBJ1-5; clone size: .; V gene: TRBV28; D gene: TRBD1; CDR3 protein: CASSSGTGGYQPQHF; CDR3 DNA: TGTGCCAGCAGTTCCGGGACAGGGGGCTATCAGCCCCAGCATTTT
J gene: TRBJ2-7; clone size: once; V gene: TRBV28; D gene: .; CDR3 protein: CASSPRFEQYF; CDR3 DNA: TGTGCCAGCAGTCCCCGGTTCGAGCAGTACTTC
J gene: TRBJ2-7; clone size: many; V gene: TRBV6-5; D gene: TRBD1; CDR3 protein: CASSYSGQPYEQYF; CDR3 DNA: TGTGCCAGCAGTTACTCGGGACAGCCCTACGAGCAGTACTTC
J gene: TRBJ1-4; clone size: once; V gene: TRBV7-6; D gene: .; CDR3 protein: CASSLDSTNEKLFF; CDR3 DNA: TGTGCCAGCAGCTTAGACAGTACCAATGAAAAACTGTTTTTT
J gene: TRBJ2-3; clone size: .; V gene: TRBV10-3; D gene: TRBD2; CDR3 protein: CAISESSGATDTQYF; CDR3 DNA: TGTGCCATCAGTGAGTCTAGCGGGGCCACAGATACGCAGTATTTT
J gene: TRBJ1-3; clone size: .; V gene: TRBV7-3; D gene: .; CDR3 protein: CASSLTGAGNTIYF; CDR3 DNA: TGTGCCAGCAGCTTAACAGGGGCTGGAAACACCATATATTTT
J gene: TRBJ1-1; clone size: .; V gene: TRBV7-9; D gene: .; CDR3 protein: CASSLLRGTNTEAFF; CDR3 DNA: TGTGCCAGCAGCTTATTGAGGGGGACCAACACTGAAGCTTTCTTT
J gene: TRBJ2-1; clone size: .; V gene: TRBV11-2; D gene: TRBD2; CDR3 protein: CASSFDTSGGRGYNEQFF; CDR3 DNA: TGTGCCAGCAGCTTCGATACTAGCGGGGGGCGGGGATACAATGAGCAGTTCTTC
J gene: TRBJ2-5; clone size: .; V gene: TRBV6-5; D gene: TRBD2; CDR3 protein: CASGLAGGRRTQYF; CDR3 DNA: TGTGCCAGCGGACTAGCGGGAGGCCGTCGGACCCAGTACTTC
J gene: TRBJ1-2; clone size: .; V gene: TRBV10-3; D gene: .; CDR3 protein: CAINSSPDGGAYGYTF; CDR3 DNA: TGTGCCATCAACTCCTCGCCGGATGGAGGGGCCTATGGCTACACCTTC
J gene: TRBJ1-6; clone size: once; V gene: TRBV11-2; D gene: .; CDR3 protein: CASSSDIYGPSPLHF; CDR3 DNA: TGTGCCAGCAGCTCGGACATTTACGGACCTTCACCCCTCCACTTT
J gene: TRBJ1-1; clone size: .; V gene: TRBV29-1; D gene: TRBD1; CDR3 protein: CSAPTGEAFF; CDR3 DNA: TGCAGCGCCCCGACAGGGGAAGCTTTCTTT
J gene: TRBJ2-1; clone size: .; V gene: TRBV7-6; D gene: TRBD2; CDR3 protein: CASSRPGGEQFF; CDR3 DNA: TGTGCCAGCAGCCGACCCGGGGGGGAGCAGTTCTTC
J gene: TRBJ2-7; clone size: .; V gene: TRBV19; D gene: .; CDR3 protein: CASSTPSGHSYEQYF; CDR3 DNA: TGTGCCAGTAGTACCCCGTCCGGGCATTCCTACGAGCAGTACTTC
J gene: TRBJ2-5; clone size: few; V gene: TRBV7-2; D gene: .; CDR3 protein: CASSPRGAGRETQYF; CDR3 DNA: TGTGCCAGCAGCCCCAGGGGAGCGGGACGGGAGACCCAGTACTTC
J gene: TRBJ2-5; clone size: once; V gene: TRBV7-9; D gene: TRBD1; CDR3 protein: CASSQLDRGYQETQYF; CDR3 DNA: TGTGCCAGCAGCCAACTGGACAGGGGCTACCAAGAGACCCAGTACTTC
J gene: TRBJ2-7; clone size: .; V gene: TRBV7-2; D gene: .; CDR3 protein: CASSLGDSYEQYF; CDR3 DNA: TGTGCCAGCAGCTTAGGAGATTCCTACGAGCAGTACTTC
J gene: TRBJ1-5; clone size: few; V gene: TRBV7-7; D gene: .; CDR3 protein: CASSLWDTRRNQPQHF; CDR3 DNA: TGTGCTAGCAGCTTATGGGACACACGCCGCAATCAGCCCCAGCATTTT
J gene: TRBJ1-5; clone size: .; V gene: TRBV19; D gene: .; CDR3 protein: CASSMPRGNQPQHF; CDR3 DNA: TGTGCCAGTAGTATGCCCAGGGGAAATCAGCCCCAGCATTTT
J gene: TRBJ2-5; clone size: .; V gene: TRBV27; D gene: .; CDR3 protein: CASSLYGTEGETQYF; CDR3 DNA: TGTGCCAGCAGTTTGTACGGGACGGAGGGGGAGACCCAGTACTTC
J gene: TRBJ2-3; clone size: .; V gene: TRBV11-2; D gene: TRBD2; CDR3 protein: CASSFSSGVDTQYF; CDR3 DNA: TGTGCCAGCAGCTTTTCGAGCGGGGTAGATACGCAGTATTTT
J gene: TRBJ2-1; clone size: few; V gene: TRBV7-2; D gene: TRBD1; CDR3 protein: CASSLRDRGIHEQFF; CDR3 DNA: TGTGCCAGCAGCTTACGGGACAGGGGGATCCATGAGCAGTTCTTC
J gene: TRBJ2-5; clone size: .; V gene: TRBV5-1; D gene: .; CDR3 protein: CASSLALEGVKTQYF; CDR3 DNA: TGCGCCAGCAGCTTGGCCCTCGAGGGAGTGAAGACCCAGTACTTC
J gene: TRBJ1-5; clone size: .; V gene: TRBV10-3; D gene: .; CDR3 protein: CAISELDRGGQPQHF; CDR3 DNA: TGTGCCATCAGTGAGTTGGACAGAGGGGGTCAGCCCCAGCATTTT
J gene: TRBJ1-2; clone size: .; V gene: TRBV19; D gene: TRBD1; CDR3 protein: CASTVIGQGANYGYTF; CDR3 DNA: TGTGCCAGTACCGTAATAGGACAGGGCGCCAACTATGGCTACACCTTC
J gene: TRBJ2-3; clone size: .; V gene: TRBV9; D gene: .; CDR3 protein: CASSVATPGVDTQYF; CDR3 DNA: TGTGCCAGCAGCGTAGCTACCCCAGGGGTTGATACGCAGTATTTT
J gene: TRBJ2-3; clone size: .; V gene: TRBV20-1; D gene: .; CDR3 protein: CSMRRQDTQYF; CDR3 DNA: TGCAGTATGCGGAGACAAGATACGCAGTATTTT
J gene: TRBJ2-1; clone size: .; V gene: TRBV4-1; D gene: .; CDR3 protein: CASSQADKHNEQFF; CDR3 DNA: TGCGCCAGCAGCCAAGCTGACAAGCACAATGAGCAGTTCTTC
J gene: TRBJ1-3; clone size: .; V gene: TRBV5-1; D gene: .; CDR3 protein: CASSPTTAGNTIYF; CDR3 DNA: TGCGCCAGCAGCCCGACCACAGCAGGAAACACCATATATTTT
J gene: TRBJ2-5; clone size: once; V gene: TRBV5-3; D gene: .; CDR3 protein: CARSSEETQYF; CDR3 DNA: TGTGCCAGAAGCTCAGAAGAGACCCAGTACTTC
J gene: TRBJ1-1; clone size: .; V gene: TRBV5-1; D gene: TRBD1; CDR3 protein: CASSDRQGVNTEAFF; CDR3 DNA: TGCGCCAGCAGCGATCGACAGGGGGTGAACACTGAAGCTTTCTTT
J gene: TRBJ2-5; clone size: few; V gene: TRBV7-8; D gene: .; CDR3 protein: CASSPTSSRRQETQYF; CDR3 DNA: TGTGCCAGCAGCCCGACCTCTAGCCGGCGACAAGAGACCCAGTACTTC
J gene: TRBJ1-1; clone size: .; V gene: TRBV6-5; D gene: .; CDR3 protein: CASSYSHRRTEAFF; CDR3 DNA: TGTGCCAGCAGTTACTCTCATCGTCGAACTGAAGCTTTCTTT
J gene: TRBJ1-6; clone size: .; V gene: TRBV6-5; D gene: TRBD1; CDR3 protein: CASSYRDRNNSPLHF; CDR3 DNA: TGTGCCAGCAGTTACCGGGACAGAAATAATTCACCCCTCCACTTT
J gene: TRBJ2-1; clone size: once; V gene: TRBV14; D gene: TRBD2; CDR3 protein: CASSQGSSGSPWEQFF; CDR3 DNA: TGTGCCAGCAGCCAAGGCTCTAGCGGGAGTCCCTGGGAGCAGTTCTTC
J gene: TRBJ1-1; clone size: .; V gene: TRBV19; D gene: .; CDR3 protein: CASSMLTRASEAFF; CDR3 DNA: TGTGCCAGTAGTATGCTCACGAGGGCTAGTGAAGCTTTCTTT
J gene: TRBJ1-3; clone size: .; V gene: TRBV5-1; D gene: .; CDR3 protein: CASSADGGNTIYF; CDR3 DNA: TGCGCCAGCAGCGCCGACGGGGGAAACACCATATATTTT
J gene: TRBJ2-1; clone size: .; V gene: TRBV5-1; D gene: .; CDR3 protein: CASSLGVGNSYNEQFF; CDR3 DNA: TGCGCCAGCAGCTTGGGAGTTGGTAACTCCTACAATGAGCAGTTCTTC
J gene: TRBJ2-5; clone size: .; V gene: TRBV4-2; D gene: TRBD1; CDR3 protein: CASSGTGRSETQYF; CDR3 DNA: TGTGCCAGCAGTGGGACAGGGAGGTCGGAGACCCAGTACTTC
J gene: TRBJ2-1; clone size: .; V gene: TRBV18; D gene: .; CDR3 protein: CASSFGGDNEQFF; CDR3 DNA: TGTGCCAGCTCCTTTGGCGGCGACAATGAGCAGTTCTTC
J gene: TRBJ2-3; clone size: .; V gene: TRBV5-4; D gene: TRBD2; CDR3 protein: CASSTATSGSTDTQYF; CDR3 DNA: TGTGCCAGCAGCACGGCGACTAGCGGTAGCACAGATACGCAGTATTTT
J gene: TRBJ2-3; clone size: medium-sized; V gene: TRBV19; D gene: TRBD2; CDR3 protein: CASSQTSGSGTQYF; CDR3 DNA: TGTGCCAGTAGTCAGACTAGCGGGAGTGGTACGCAGTATTTT
J gene: TRBJ1-4; clone size: .; V gene: TRBV19; D gene: .; CDR3 protein: CASRRSGVATNEKLFF; CDR3 DNA: TGTGCCAGTAGGCGTTCAGGGGTCGCAACTAATGAAAAACTGTTTTTT
J gene: TRBJ1-4; clone size: once; V gene: TRBV6-6; D gene: .; CDR3 protein: CASSYRGGFSEKLFF; CDR3 DNA: TGTGCCAGCAGTTACCGAGGGGGATTCAGTGAAAAACTGTTTTTT
J gene: TRBJ2-1; clone size: .; V gene: TRBV27; D gene: .; CDR3 protein: CASSFGTPDGPYNEQFF; CDR3 DNA: TGTGCCAGCAGTTTCGGGACTCCCGACGGCCCCTACAATGAGCAGTTCTTC
J gene: TRBJ1-3; clone size: .; V gene: TRBV27; D gene: .; CDR3 protein: CASSLVGGSGNTIYF; CDR3 DNA: TGTGCCAGCAGTTTAGTGGGAGGCTCTGGAAACACCATATATTTT
J gene: TRBJ2-7; clone size: .; V gene: TRBV23-1; D gene: TRBD1; CDR3 protein: CASSQSCPGGQGTYEQYF; CDR3 DNA: TGCGCCAGCAGTCAATCCTGTCCTGGGGGACAGGGAACCTACGAGCAGTACTTC
J gene: TRBJ1-2; clone size: .; V gene: TRBV5-1; D gene: .; CDR3 protein: CASSLDPQVVYGYTF; CDR3 DNA: TGCGCCAGCAGCTTGGACCCGCAGGTAGTCTATGGCTACACCTTC
J gene: TRBJ1-2; clone size: .; V gene: TRBV7-3; D gene: TRBD1; CDR3 protein: CASSLSRQGDGYTF; CDR3 DNA: TGTGCCAGCAGCTTATCTCGACAGGGGGATGGCTACACCTTC
J gene: TRBJ1-1; clone size: once; V gene: TRBV27; D gene: TRBD1; CDR3 protein: CASSFTGGGTEAFF; CDR3 DNA: TGTGCCAGCAGTTTCACAGGGGGGGGCACTGAAGCTTTCTTT
J gene: TRBJ2-7; clone size: .; V gene: TRBV28; D gene: TRBD1; CDR3 protein: CASIIDRGSVQYF; CDR3 DNA: TGTGCCAGCATCATCGACAGGGGTTCTGTGCAGTACTTC
J gene: TRBJ2-5; clone size: .; V gene: TRBV11-3; D gene: TRBD2; CDR3 protein: CASTQLASGAQETQYF; CDR3 DNA: TGTGCCAGCACGCAACTGGCTAGCGGGGCACAAGAGACCCAGTACTTC
J gene: TRBJ2-5; clone size: .; V gene: TRBV9; D gene: .; CDR3 protein: CASSAPAAQGTQYF; CDR3 DNA: TGTGCCAGCAGCGCCCCGGCGGCGCAGGGAACCCAGTACTTC